The 9 T cell receptor beta chains below were found in one sample sequenced in a study of shared clonotypes between healthy human individuals. Some clones are missing from TCRdb's copy, which holds only in-frame ones; the method was immunoSEQ multiplex PCR. The sample lists approximately 340,000 clones, roughly 70% occurring once. Sequenced sample: memory CD4+ T cells sorted from blood. Stated subset: CD45RA-negative fraction. Source of these receptors: a man younger than 45 in good health.

The gene calls are TRBV29-1 and TRBJ2-5; D may be TRBD2 (5 bases). The germline V gene has CDR1 SQVTM and CDR2 ANQGSEA. The germline V and J ends were trimmed by 1 base and 2 bases, with 23 bases remaining between them. The CDR3 contains 18 residues. The CDR3 sequence is CSVEGGRWIESGQETQYF. In nucleotides, the CDR3 is TGCAGCGTTGAAGGCGGCAGGTGGATTGAATCGGGACAAGAGACCCAGTACTTC.

The chain is built from TRBV28 and TRBJ2-2; D might be TRBD2 (6 bases). V lost 6 bases to trimming and J lost 8 bases, with 10 bases between them. Germline-derived CDR1 and CDR2 are MDHEN and SYDVKM. CDR3 length: 12 residues. The CDR3 DNA sequence: TGTGCCAGCAGGCGGGAATCGGGGGAGCTGTTTTTT. Amino acids: CASRRESGELFF.

The chain links TRBV27 to TRBJ1-2; possibly TRBD1 for D (5 bases). V lost 5 bases and J lost 4, with 14 bases in between. The CDR3 has 14 amino acids. Germline loops: CDR1 MNHEY, CDR2 SMNVEV (reference sequence). The CDR3 loop is CASSPRGSLYGYTF. CDR3 DNA sequence: TGTGCCAGCAGTCCAAGGGGCAGCCTCTATGGCTACACCTTC.

J is TRBJ2-1 and V is TRBV5-1; a weak D match, TRBD2 (6 bases). Looked up from germline, CDR1 is SGHRS and CDR2 is YFSETQ. Trimming took off 0 bases at V and 8 bases at J, with 15 bases between the two ends. The CDR3 spans 15 residues. In DNA form, the CDR3 reads TGCGCCAGCAGCTTGGTTCTAGCGCTTGGGGATGAGCAGTTCTTC. Its translation: CASSLVLALGDEQFF.

The chain combines TRBV4-1 with TRBJ1-4, with D possibly matching TRBD1 (5 bases). The V gene lost 1 base and the J gene lost 5 bases, with 11 bases spanning the gap. The CDR3 spans 15 residues. The germline CDR1 and CDR2 sequences are MGHRA and YSYEKL. CDR3 in amino acids: CASSQVQASNEKLFF. CDR3 bases: TGCGCCAGCAGCCAAGTACAGGCGTCCAATGAAAAACTGTTTTTT.

This clone appeared a single time. The chain joins TRBV28 to TRBJ2-7; TRBD1 matches at 8 bases. The ends lost 6 bases at V and 2 bases at J; junction bases unmatched: 15. Germline-derived CDR1 and CDR2 are MDHEN and SYDVKM. The CDR3 is 17 amino acids. The CDR3 protein is CASSNRAVGQGTYEQYF. For the CDR3, the DNA is TGTGCCAGCAGCAATAGGGCCGTTGGACAGGGAACCTACGAGCAGTACTTC.

The chain joins TRBV28 to TRBJ2-7; a weak D match, TRBD1 (5 bases). This CDR3 has 11 residues. CDR1 is MDHEN, CDR2 SYDVKM, per germline. The V end was cut by 8 bases, the J end by 3 bases, with 8 bases between. CDR3 protein: CASGALYEQYF. CDR3 sequence (DNA): TGTGCCAGCGGGGCCCTCTACGAGCAGTACTTC.

V gene TRBV10-1 combines with J gene TRBJ2-3; TRBD1 matches 7 bases. V lost 6 bases and J lost 7; bases outside the gene matches: 7. This CDR3 has 13 amino acids. Germline loops: CDR1 WNHNN, CDR2 SYGVQD (reference sequence). The CDR3 DNA is TGCGCCAGCAGCGAAGGCAGGGGGTATACGCAGTATTTT. Encoded protein: CASSEGRGYTQYF.

V gene TRBV5-1 combines with J gene TRBJ2-2; perhaps TRBD2 as D (5 bases). The CDR3 loop spans 14 amino acids. Germline lookup yields CDR1 SGHRS and CDR2 YFSETQ. Trimming pared 4 bases from V and 7 bases from J, leaving 14 bases between. CDR3 in amino acids: CASSQPDRGGELFF. The CDR3 DNA sequence: TGCGCCAGCAGCCAACCGGATCGGGGCGGGGAGCTGTTTTTT.